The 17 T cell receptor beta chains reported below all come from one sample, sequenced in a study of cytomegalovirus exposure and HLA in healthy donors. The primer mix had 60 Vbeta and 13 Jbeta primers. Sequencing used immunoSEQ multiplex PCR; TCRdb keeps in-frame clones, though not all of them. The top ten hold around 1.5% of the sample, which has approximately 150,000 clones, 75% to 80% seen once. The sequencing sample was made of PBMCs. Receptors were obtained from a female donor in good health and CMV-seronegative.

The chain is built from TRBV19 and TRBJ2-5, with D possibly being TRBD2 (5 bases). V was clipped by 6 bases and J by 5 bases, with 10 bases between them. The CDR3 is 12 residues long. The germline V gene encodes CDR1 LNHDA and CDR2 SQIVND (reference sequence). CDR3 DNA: TGTGCCAGTAGCCATCGAGGGGAGACCCAGTACTTC. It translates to CASSHRGETQYF. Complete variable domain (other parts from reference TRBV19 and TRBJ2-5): DGGITQSPKYLFRKEGQNVTLSCEQNLNHDAMYWYRQDPGQGLRLIYYSQIVNDFQKGDIAEGYSVSREKKESFPLTVTSAQKNPTAFYLCASSHRGETQYFGPGTRLLVL.

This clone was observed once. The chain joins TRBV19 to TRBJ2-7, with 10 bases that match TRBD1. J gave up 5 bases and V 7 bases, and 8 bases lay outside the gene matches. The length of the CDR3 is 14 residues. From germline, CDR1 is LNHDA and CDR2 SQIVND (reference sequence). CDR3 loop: CASTPTGGIDEQYF. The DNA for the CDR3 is TGTGCCAGTACCCCGACAGGGGGCATTGACGAGCAGTACTTC. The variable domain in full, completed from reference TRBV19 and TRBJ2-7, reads DGGITQSPKYLFRKEGQNVTLSCEQNLNHDAMYWYRQDPGQGLRLIYYSQIVNDFQKGDIAEGYSVSREKKESFPLTVTSAQKNPTAFYLCASTPTGGIDEQYFGPGTRLTVT.

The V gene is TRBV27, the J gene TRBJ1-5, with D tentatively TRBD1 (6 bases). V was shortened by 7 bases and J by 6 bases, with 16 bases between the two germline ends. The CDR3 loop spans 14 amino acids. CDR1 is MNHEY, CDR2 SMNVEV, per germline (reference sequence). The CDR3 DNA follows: TGTGCCAGCAAATCGACAGGATGGGGTCAGCCCCAGCATTTT. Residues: CASKSTGWGQPQHF.

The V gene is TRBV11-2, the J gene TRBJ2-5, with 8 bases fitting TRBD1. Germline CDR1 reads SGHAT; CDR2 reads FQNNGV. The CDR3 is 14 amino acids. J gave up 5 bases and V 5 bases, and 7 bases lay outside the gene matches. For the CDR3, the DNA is TGTGCCAGCAGCACGCAGGGGGCGAGGGAGACCCAGTACTTC. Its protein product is CASSTQGARETQYF. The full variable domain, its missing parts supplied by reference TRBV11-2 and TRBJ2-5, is EAGVAQSPRYKIIEKRQSVAFWCNPISGHATLYWYQQILGQGPKLLIQFQNNGVVDDSQLPKDRFSAERLKGVDSTLKIQPAKLEDSAVYLCASSTQGARETQYFGPGTRLLVL.

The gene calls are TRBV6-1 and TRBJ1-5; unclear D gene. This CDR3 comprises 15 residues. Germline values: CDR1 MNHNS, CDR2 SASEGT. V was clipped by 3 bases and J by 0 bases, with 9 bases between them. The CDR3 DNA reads TGTGCCAGCAGTGACGGTGGTTATAGCAATCAGCCCCAGCATTTT. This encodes CASSDGGYSNQPQHF.

The CDR3 region has the DNA TGTGCCAGCAGCACCCGGGACAGTTCCTACGAGCAGTACTTC. This codes for CASSTRDSSYEQYF. The chain joins TRBV7-8 to TRBJ2-7; TRBD1 matches 7 bases. Germline V CDR1 and CDR2: SGHVS, FQNEAQ. V lost 5 bases and J lost 1; bases outside the gene matches: 5. This CDR3 comprises 14 residues.

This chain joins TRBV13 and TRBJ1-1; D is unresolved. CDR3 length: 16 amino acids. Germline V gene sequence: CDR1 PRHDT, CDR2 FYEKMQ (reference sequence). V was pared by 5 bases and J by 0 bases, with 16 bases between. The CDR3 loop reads CASSNGEGSMNTEAFF. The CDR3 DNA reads TGTGCCAGCAGCAACGGGGAGGGTTCCATGAACACTGAAGCTTTCTTT.

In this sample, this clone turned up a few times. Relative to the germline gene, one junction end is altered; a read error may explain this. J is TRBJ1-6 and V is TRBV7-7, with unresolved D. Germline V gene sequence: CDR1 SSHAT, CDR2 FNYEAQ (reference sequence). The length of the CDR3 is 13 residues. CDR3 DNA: TGTGCTAGCAGCTTGAACTCTAATTCACCCCTCCACTTT. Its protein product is CASSLNSNSPLHF.

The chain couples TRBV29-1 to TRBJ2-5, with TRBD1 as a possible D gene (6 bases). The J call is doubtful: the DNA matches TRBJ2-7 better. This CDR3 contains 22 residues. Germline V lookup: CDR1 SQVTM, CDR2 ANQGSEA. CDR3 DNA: TGCAGCGTTGAAGACCACTCGTCCTATAACAGGGCCCGACCCCCCGACTCCTACGAGCAGTACTTC. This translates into CSVEDHSSYNRARPPDSYEQYF.

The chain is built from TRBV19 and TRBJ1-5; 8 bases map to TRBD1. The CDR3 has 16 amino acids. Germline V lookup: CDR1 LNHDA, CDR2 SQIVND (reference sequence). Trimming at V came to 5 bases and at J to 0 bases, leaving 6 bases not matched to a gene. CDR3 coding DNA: TGTGCCAGTAGTTCTTCACAGGGGGTTAGCAATCAGCCCCAGCATTTT. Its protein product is CASSSSQGVSNQPQHF.

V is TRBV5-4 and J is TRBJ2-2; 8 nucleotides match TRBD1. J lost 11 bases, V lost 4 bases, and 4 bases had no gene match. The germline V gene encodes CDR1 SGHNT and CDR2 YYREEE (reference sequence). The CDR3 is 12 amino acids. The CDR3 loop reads CASSLQGGELFF. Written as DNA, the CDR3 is TGTGCCAGCAGCCTACAGGGGGGTGAGCTGTTTTTT.

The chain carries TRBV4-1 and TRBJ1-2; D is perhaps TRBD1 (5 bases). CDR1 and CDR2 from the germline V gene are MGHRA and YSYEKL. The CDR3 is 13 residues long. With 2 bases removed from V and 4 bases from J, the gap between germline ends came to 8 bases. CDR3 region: CASSQQGSYGYTF. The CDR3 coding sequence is TGCGCCAGCAGCCAACAGGGATCCTATGGCTACACCTTC.

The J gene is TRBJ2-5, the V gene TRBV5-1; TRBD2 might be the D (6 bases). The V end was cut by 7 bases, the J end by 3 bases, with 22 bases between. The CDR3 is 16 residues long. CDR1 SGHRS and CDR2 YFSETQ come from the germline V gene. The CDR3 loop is CASYLRGAREKETQYF. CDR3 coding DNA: TGCGCCAGCTATTTACGGGGTGCGCGGGAAAAAGAGACCCAGTACTTC.

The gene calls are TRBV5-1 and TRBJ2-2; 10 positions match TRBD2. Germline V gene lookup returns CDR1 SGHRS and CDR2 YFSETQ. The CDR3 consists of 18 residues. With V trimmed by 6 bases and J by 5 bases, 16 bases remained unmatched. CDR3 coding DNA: TGCGCCAGCACCCAAGAGGGGGGGCTAGCGGGAGATACCGGGGAGCTGTTTTTT. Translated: CASTQEGGLAGDTGELFF.

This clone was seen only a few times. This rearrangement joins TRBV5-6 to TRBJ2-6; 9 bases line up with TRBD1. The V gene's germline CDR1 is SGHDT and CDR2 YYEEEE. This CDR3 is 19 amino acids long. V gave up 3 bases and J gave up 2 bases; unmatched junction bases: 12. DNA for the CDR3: TGTGCCAGCAGCTCATATCCGGGACAGGGCTTCGCTGGGGCCAACGTCCTGACTTTC. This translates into CASSSYPGQGFAGANVLTF.

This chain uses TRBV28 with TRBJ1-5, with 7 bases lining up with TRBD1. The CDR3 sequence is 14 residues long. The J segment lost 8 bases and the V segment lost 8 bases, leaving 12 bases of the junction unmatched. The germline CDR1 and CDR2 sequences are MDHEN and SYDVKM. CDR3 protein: CASFRQGLLEPQHF. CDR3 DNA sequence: TGTGCCAGCTTTAGACAGGGCCTCTTAGAGCCCCAGCATTTT.

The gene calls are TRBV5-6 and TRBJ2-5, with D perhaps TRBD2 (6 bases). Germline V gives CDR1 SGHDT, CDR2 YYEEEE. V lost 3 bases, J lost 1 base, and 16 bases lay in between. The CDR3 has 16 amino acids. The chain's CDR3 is CASSSQSWGGQETQYF. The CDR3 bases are TGTGCCAGCAGCTCCCAGTCCTGGGGAGGCCAAGAGACCCAGTACTTC.